A selection of T cell receptor beta chains follows, all from one sample in a study of shared clonotypes between healthy human individuals. The assay was immunoSEQ multiplex PCR, and TCRdb's table has in-frame clones only and misses some. The sample lists some 2,000,000 clones, 90% to 95% occurring once. Sequenced material: naive CD4+ T cells sorted from blood. All receptors come from a man aged 18 to 29 in good health. The CDR3 runs from the conserved cysteine through the conserved F or W. The D gene is left open where the match is weak. Some rows have no size entry. The others give once, few or many, or a class for an expanded clone.

D	size	J	V	DNA	CDR3
NA	NA	TRBJ1-1	TRBV2	TGTGCCAGCAATATACAAAAACAGAACGAAGCTTTCTTT	CASNIQKQNEAFF
NA	NA	TRBJ1-6	TRBV6-4	TGTGCCAGCAGTCAGGGGCTTAATTCACCCCTCCACTTT	CASSQGLNSPLHF
NA	NA	TRBJ2-5	TRBV6-5	TGTGCCAGCAGTTACTCCCCGGGGTTGGGGGAGACCCAGTACTTC	CASSYSPGLGETQYF
NA	NA	TRBJ2-3	TRBV7-2	TGTGCCAGCAGCTTAGACGTAGCCCTTAACTTAGCGTCGGGGTATTTT	CASSLDVALNLASGYF
NA	NA	TRBJ2-5	TRBV6-5	TGTGCCAGCAGGGGCGTGGGGGAGACCCAGTACTTC	CASRGVGETQYF
NA	NA	TRBJ1-1	TRBV6-5	TGTGCCAGCAATTATGGGGGATTGGCTTTCTTT	CASNYGGLAFF
TRBD1	NA	TRBJ1-1	TRBV19	TGTGCCAGTAGTATTAGGACAGGGGGCGAACTCTTT	CASSIRTGGELF
TRBD1	NA	TRBJ1-1	TRBV5-1	TGCGCCAGCAGCTTAGCCCCGACAGGGGGAGGTACTGAAGCTTTCTTT	CASSLAPTGGGTEAFF
TRBD1	NA	TRBJ2-3	TRBV10-1	TGCGCCAGCAGTGAGCCGACAGGGGCGAACACAGATACGCAGTATTTT	CASSEPTGANTDTQYF
NA	NA	TRBJ1-5	TRBV19	TGTGCCAGTAGTAGGGGCTCAGCTAACAATCAGCCCCAGCATTTT	CASSRGSANNQPQHF
NA	NA	TRBJ1-1	TRBV6-4	TGTGCCAGCAGAGTACAGAGCAACACTGAAGCTTTCTTT	CASRVQSNTEAFF
NA	NA	TRBJ1-2	TRBV1	TGCACCAGCAGCCCCCCCCCGCCGGGCTCTGCTGACTATGGCTACACCTTC	CTSSPPPPGSADYGYTF
NA	NA	TRBJ1-5	TRBV30	TGTGCCTGGAGCCCCCCAGGACAGCCCCAGCATTTT	CAWSPPGQPQHF
NA	NA	TRBJ2-7	TRBV7-2	TGTGCCAGCAGCCGGAGCGGCCTCAGGGGCGACGAGCAGTACTTC	CASSRSGLRGDEQYF
NA	NA	TRBJ1-3	TRBV29-1	TGCAGCGTTGAAGATCGGGGCTCTGGAAACACCATATATTTT	CSVEDRGSGNTIYF
NA	NA	TRBJ2-5	TRBV5-1	TGCGCCAGCAGCTTAGGAGGGGGCTCGGAGACCCAGTACTTC	CASSLGGGSETQYF
NA	NA	TRBJ2-2	TRBV9	TGTGCCAGCAGCGTAGGAACCCCTGTCGGGGAGCTGTTTTTT	CASSVGTPVGELFF
TRBD1	once	TRBJ1-1	TRBV4-1	TGCGCCAGCAGAGCTGCTGGGACAGGGGACACTGAAGCTTTCTTT	CASRAAGTGDTEAFF
NA	once	TRBJ2-3	TRBV6-5	TGTGCCAGCAGTAGAGGGGTAATGGCAGATACGCAGTATTTT	CASSRGVMADTQYF
TRBD1	NA	TRBJ2-6	TRBV2	TGTGCCAGCAGTGAAGGGACAGGGGTAACTGGGGCCAACGTCCTGACTTTC	CASSEGTGVTGANVLTF
TRBD2	NA	TRBJ2-7	TRBV10-3	TGTGCCATCAGTGATCCACTAGCGGGAGAAGACGAGCAGTACTTC	CAISDPLAGEDEQYF
NA	NA	TRBJ1-2	TRBV9	TGTGCCAGCAGCCCTAGACTCGACACCTTC	CASSPRLDTF
NA	NA	TRBJ2-7	TRBV7-2	TGTGCCAGCAGCTTAGTGGATTCATACGAGCAGTACTTC	CASSLVDSYEQYF
NA	NA	TRBJ2-5	TRBV28	TGTGCCAGCAGTGGAGAAAGAGGGGGGACCCAGTACTTC	CASSGERGGTQYF
TRBD1	NA	TRBJ2-3	TRBV10-3	TGTGCCATCGGGAGGACAGGGACTAGCACAGATACGCAGTATTTT	CAIGRTGTSTDTQYF
NA	NA	TRBJ2-1	TRBV20-1	TGCAGTGTTGGGGCCTACAATGAGCAGTTCTTC	CSVGAYNEQFF